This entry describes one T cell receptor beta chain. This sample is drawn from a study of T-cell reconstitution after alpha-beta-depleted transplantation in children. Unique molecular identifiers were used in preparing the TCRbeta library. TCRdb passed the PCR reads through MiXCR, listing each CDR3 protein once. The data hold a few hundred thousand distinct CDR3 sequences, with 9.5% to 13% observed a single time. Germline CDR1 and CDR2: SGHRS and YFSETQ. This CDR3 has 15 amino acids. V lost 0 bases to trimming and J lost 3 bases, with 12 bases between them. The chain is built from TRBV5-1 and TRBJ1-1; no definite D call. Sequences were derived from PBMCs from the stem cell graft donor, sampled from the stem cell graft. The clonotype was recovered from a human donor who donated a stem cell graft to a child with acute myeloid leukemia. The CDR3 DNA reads TGCGCCAGCAGCTTGGGGGAAGTGGGGTACACTGAAGCTTTCTTT. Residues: CASSLGEVGYTEAFF.